The rows below give T cell receptor beta chains drawn from one sample of a study of T cell responses to AZD1222 COVID-19 vaccine. Clones were read by immunoSEQ multiplex PCR, and TCRdb kept only the in-frame ones, dropping some. Among 100,000 to 150,000 clones listed, approximately 90% were seen once. The sequencing here drew on peripheral blood, taken on day 0 of AZD1222 vaccination. The source is an adult in good health. The CDR3 runs from the conserved cysteine through the conserved F or W.

length: 12; V: TRBV19; J: TRBJ1-5; CDR3: CASSFMAQPQHF
length: 14; V: TRBV9; J: TRBJ2-7; CDR3: CASSPGLASYEQYF
length: 14; V: TRBV9; J: TRBJ1-1; CDR3: CASSVGPGAQGAFF
length: 12; V: TRBV6-5; J: TRBJ2-5; CDR3: CASSSGRETQYF
length: 13; V: TRBV5-5; J: TRBJ2-2; CDR3: CASSFWSTGELFF
length: 13; V: TRBV6-5; J: TRBJ1-5; CDR3: CAHEGASNQPQHF
length: 14; V: TRBV9; J: TRBJ1-2; CDR3: CASSARGTGEGYTF
length: 11; V: TRBV24-1; J: TRBJ2-7; CDR3: CATSDYQEQYF
length: 15; V: TRBV4-1; J: TRBJ2-7; CDR3: CASSQGDRVFYEQYF
length: 14; V: TRBV5-1; J: TRBJ1-6; CDR3: CASSFSGSNSPLHF
length: 18; V: TRBV18; J: TRBJ1-6; CDR3: CASSPKDSRSADNSPLHF
length: 18; V: TRBV28; J: TRBJ2-7; CDR3: CASSTPSYQGPFSYEQYF
length: 13; V: TRBV7-9; J: TRBJ1-5; CDR3: CASSESTSDSQHF
length: 12; V: TRBV29-1; J: TRBJ2-5; CDR3: CSVERQEETQYF
length: 14; V: TRBV28; J: TRBJ2-5; CDR3: CASSRTGIQETQYF
length: 14; V: TRBV10-3; J: TRBJ2-1; CDR3: CAISKTSGGNEQFF
length: 18; V: TRBV3-1/TRBV3-2; J: TRBJ1-3; CDR3: CASSQSGTATSSGNTIYF
length: 14; V: TRBV3-1/TRBV3-2; J: TRBJ1-1; CDR3: CASSQDRVYTEAFF
length: 14; V: TRBV6-4; J: TRBJ2-3; CDR3: CASSELAGADTQYF
length: 17; V: TRBV18; J: TRBJ2-2; CDR3: CASSPQVRGGNTGELFF
length: 12; V: TRBV12-3/TRBV12-4; J: TRBJ1-5; CDR3: CASRSGGQPQHF
length: 14; V: TRBV9; J: TRBJ1-1; CDR3: CASSPGAVDTEAFF
length: 16; V: TRBV9; J: TRBJ1-4; CDR3: CASSEGVGTGVEKLFF
length: 15; V: TRBV7-2; J: TRBJ1-2; CDR3: CASSPPFAEVYGYTF
length: 17; V: TRBV5-1; J: TRBJ2-1; CDR3: CASSWPVGQGLYNEQFF
length: 16; V: TRBV9; J: TRBJ1-3; CDR3: CASSAPDGGFGNTIYF
length: 13; V: TRBV5-4; J: TRBJ2-5; CDR3: CASSLGTAETQYF
length: 17; V: TRBV5-4; J: TRBJ2-6; CDR3: CASSSRDRDAGANVLTF
length: 15; V: TRBV7-9; J: TRBJ1-6; CDR3: CASSRMTGVTSPLHF
length: 20; V: TRBV28; J: TRBJ2-7; CDR3: CASSLAPLSIGGGSSYEQYF
length: 15; V: TRBV24-1; J: TRBJ2-2; CDR3: CATSDYPPGTGELFF
length: 13; V: TRBV5-8; J: TRBJ1-1; CDR3: CASSGGVGTEAFF
length: 16; V: TRBV3-1/TRBV3-2; J: TRBJ2-7; CDR3: CASSHSLGDRPYEQYF
length: 15; V: TRBV2; J: TRBJ2-3; CDR3: CASSGLAGGPDTQYF
length: 16; V: TRBV7-2; J: TRBJ2-5; CDR3: CASSLRTSGGQETQYF
length: 16; V: TRBV5-4; J: TRBJ2-2; CDR3: CASTLGQGADTGELFF
length: 13; V: TRBV2; J: TRBJ2-3; CDR3: CASQARFTDTQYF
length: 17; V: TRBV5-4; J: TRBJ2-1; CDR3: CASRRTTGGAASDEQFF
length: 17; V: TRBV19; J: TRBJ2-7; CDR3: CASSIGGKWQGSYEQYF
length: 17; V: TRBV5-5; J: TRBJ1-1; CDR3: CASSPKGAMGMNTEAFF
length: 17; V: TRBV29-1; J: TRBJ2-1; CDR3: CSVESLTSGGHYNEQFF
length: 14; V: TRBV24-1; J: TRBJ2-3; CDR3: CATSDGGNSDTQYF
length: 16; V: TRBV18; J: TRBJ1-4; CDR3: CASSPRWTGGSEKLFF
length: 12; V: TRBV12-3/TRBV12-4; J: TRBJ1-2; CDR3: CASGPGVYGYTF
length: 11; V: TRBV30; J: TRBJ2-7; CDR3: CAWSTGSEQYF
length: 14; V: TRBV7-8; J: TRBJ1-3; CDR3: CASSRGQGIYTIYF
length: 13; V: TRBV12-3/TRBV12-4; J: TRBJ1-2; CDR3: CASSPGQGYGYTF
length: 14; V: TRBV9; J: TRBJ2-1; CDR3: CASSAPGLYNEQFF
length: 15; V: TRBV3-1/TRBV3-2; J: TRBJ1-6; CDR3: CASSPQGQGNSPLHF
length: 18; V: TRBV15; J: TRBJ1-2; CDR3: CATTHFTLSRGPFYGYTF
length: 14; V: TRBV7-9; J: TRBJ2-3; CDR3: CASSLEGTMDTQYF